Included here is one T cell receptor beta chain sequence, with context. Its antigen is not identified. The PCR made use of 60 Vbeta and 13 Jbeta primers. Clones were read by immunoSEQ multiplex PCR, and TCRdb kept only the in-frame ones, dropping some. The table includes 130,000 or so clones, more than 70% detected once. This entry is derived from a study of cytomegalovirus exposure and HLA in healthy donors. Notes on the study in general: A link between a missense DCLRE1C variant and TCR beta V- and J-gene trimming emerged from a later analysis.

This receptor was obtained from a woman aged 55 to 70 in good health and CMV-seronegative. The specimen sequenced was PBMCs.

DNA for the CDR3: TGTGCCAGCAGCTACAGGGAAGGCCCTCAGTACTCTGGAAACACCATATATTTT. Translating gives CASSYREGPQYSGNTIYF. The V call is TRBV5-4, the J call TRBJ1-3; tentatively, D is TRBD1 (6 bases). CDR3 length equals 18 residues. Germline lookup yields CDR1 SGHNT and CDR2 YYREEE (reference sequence). Trimming cost V 3 bases and J 0 bases, with 19 bases left between them.